The 22 T cell receptor beta chains reported below all come from one sample, sequenced in a study of cytomegalovirus exposure and HLA in healthy donors. The study ran its PCR with 60 Vbeta and 13 Jbeta primers. The protocol was immunoSEQ multiplex PCR, while the TCRdb copy is restricted to in-frame clones and leaves out a portion. The sample contains nearly 110,000 clones, about two thirds of which appear only once. Sample: PBMCs. These receptor sequences come from a female donor in good health and CMV-seronegative.

The chain combines TRBV30 with TRBJ1-5, with D possibly matching TRBD1 (6 bases). Germline V gene lookup returns CDR1 GTSNPN and CDR2 SVGIG (reference sequence). The V end was cut by 1 base, the J end by 0 bases, with 13 bases between. This CDR3 has 16 residues. This chain's CDR3 is CAWSGAGDYSNQPQHF. As DNA, the CDR3 is TGTGCCTGGAGTGGAGCAGGGGATTATAGCAATCAGCCCCAGCATTTT.

The chain employs TRBV4-3 and TRBJ2-5, with a possible D match to TRBD1 (5 bases). The V and J ends lost 0 bases and 5 bases respectively, with 13 bases between them. This CDR3 is 15 amino acids long. Germline CDR1 is LGHNA and CDR2 is YSLEER. CDR3 in DNA: TGCGCCAGCAGCCAAGATCGCACAGGTGGGGAGACCCAGTACTTC. Its protein is CASSQDRTGGETQYF.

The chain links TRBV7-9 to TRBJ2-5; TRBD2 aligns across 8 bases. Judging by the DNA end, TRBJ2-7 fits better; the J call may be wrong. The germline V gene has CDR1 SEHNR and CDR2 FQNEAQ (reference sequence). The CDR3 is 13 amino acids. The CDR3 sequence is CASSMDLAGEQYF. CDR3 in DNA: TGTGCCAGCAGCATGGACCTAGCGGGCGAGCAGTACTTC.

V and J are TRBV5-4 and TRBJ2-3, with 14 nucleotides matching TRBD2. The CDR3 sequence is 18 residues long. The germline V gene has CDR1 SGHNT and CDR2 YYREEE (reference sequence). J lost 0 bases, V lost 4 bases, and 7 bases had no gene match. The CDR3 is CASSAGTSGGTSTDTQYF. CDR3 DNA sequence: TGTGCCAGCAGCGCCGGGACTAGCGGGGGCACTAGCACAGATACGCAGTATTTT.

This clone was seen a single time. CDR3 amino acids: CASSQDSSGNEQFF. The CDR3 region has the DNA TGTGCCAGCAGCCAAGATTCGTCCGGCAATGAGCAGTTCTTC. V usage is TRBV4-2 and J usage is TRBJ2-1; D unclear. Germline values: CDR1 LGHNA, CDR2 YNFKEQ. The CDR3 contains 14 residues. V lost 0 bases and J lost 6, with 9 bases in between.

This chain connects TRBV10-2 to TRBJ1-2; 8 nucleotides line up with TRBD1. This CDR3 region has 14 residues. Germline CDR1 is WSHSY and CDR2 is SAAADI. J gave up 5 bases and V 8 bases, and 10 bases lay outside the gene matches. The DNA for the CDR3 is TGCGCCAGCCGCTCGACAGGGGATTTTTATGGCTACACCTTC. Translation gives CASRSTGDFYGYTF.

CDR3 nucleotides: TGTGCCAGCAGCTTCCAAACCGGGAGAGGGACCGGGGAGCTGTTTTTT. The encoded protein is CASSFQTGRGTGELFF. The V gene is TRBV5-5, the J gene TRBJ2-2; weak D call: TRBD2 (6 bases). V lost 2 bases to trimming and J lost 5 bases, with 16 bases between them. Germline lookup yields CDR1 SGHKS and CDR2 YYEKEE (reference sequence). The CDR3 covers 16 residues.

This clone was seen just once. The rearrangement uses TRBV11-2 and TRBJ2-7; weak D call: TRBD2 (5 bases). Germline V gene lookup returns CDR1 SGHAT and CDR2 FQNNGV. The CDR3 covers 15 residues. Trimming took 0 bases from V and 2 from J, leaving 11 bases between them. In nucleotides, the CDR3 is TGTGCCAGCAGCTTAGAGGCGGGCCGTACCTACGAGCAGTACTTC. Protein: CASSLEAGRTYEQYF.

This clone has just a few counts. The rearrangement uses TRBV5-1 and TRBJ2-7, with D perhaps matching TRBD2 (6 bases). CDR1 is SGHRS and CDR2 is YFSETQ in the germline V gene. With 1 base removed from V and 1 base from J, the gap between germline ends came to 12 bases. The CDR3 extends over 15 amino acids. CDR3 sequence reads: CASSLPGSESYEQYF. CDR3 nucleotides: TGCGCCAGCAGCTTGCCCGGGAGTGAGTCCTACGAGCAGTACTTC.

The J gene is TRBJ1-1, the V gene TRBV5-8; D gene unclear. Per the germline V gene, CDR1 is SGHTS and CDR2 is YDEGEE. The V gene lost 4 bases and the J gene lost 8 bases, with 9 bases spanning the gap. CDR3 length: 11 residues. The CDR3 bases are TGTGCCAGCAGCGCCGTCAGGGAAGCTTTCTTT. Protein sequence: CASSAVREAFF.

This clone was counted between two and nine times. This sequence joins TRBV11-1 and TRBJ2-7, with 10 bases lining up with TRBD1. The CDR3 totals 14 residues. The J segment lost 5 bases and the V segment lost 4 bases, leaving 5 bases of the junction unmatched. Germline V CDR1 and CDR2: SGHAT, FQDESV (reference sequence). CDR3 nucleotides: TGTGCCAGCAGCTCCCGGGACAGGGGCCACGAGCAGTACTTC. This translates into CASSSRDRGHEQYF.

This rearrangement joins TRBV5-1 to TRBJ2-2; D ambiguous. The CDR3 contains 13 residues. Germline lookup yields CDR1 SGHRS and CDR2 YFSETQ. V lost 0 bases, J lost 4 bases, and 4 bases lay in between. The CDR3 coding sequence is TGCGCCAGCAGCTTGGGACTCACCGGGGAGCTGTTTTTT. As protein: CASSLGLTGELFF.

The chain employs TRBV7-2 and TRBJ2-7; 12 bases agree with TRBD2. Germline CDR1 is SGHTA and CDR2 is FQGNSA. The CDR3 extends over 14 amino acids. The J segment lost 7 bases and the V segment lost 5 bases, leaving 6 bases of the junction unmatched. CDR3 in DNA: TGTGCCAGCAGCCAACTAGCGGGAGGTGGGGAGCAGTACTTC. This encodes CASSQLAGGGEQYF.

V and J are TRBV19 and TRBJ2-7; 9 bases match TRBD1. CDR1 is LNHDA and CDR2 is SQIVND in the germline V gene (reference sequence). This CDR3 has 14 residues. V shed 6 bases and J 7 bases; nucleotides not matched to a gene: 10. CDR3 amino acids: CASSPGQGKGEQYF. The CDR3 DNA follows: TGTGCCAGTAGCCCGGGACAGGGTAAAGGGGAGCAGTACTTC.

CDR3: CASSQGTGTTTGELFF. DNA of the CDR3: TGTGCCAGCAGCCAGGGGACCGGGACTACCACCGGGGAGCTGTTTTTT. The rearrangement links TRBV4-2 to TRBJ2-2; 7 bases are shared with TRBD2. The CDR3 is made up of 16 amino acids. From germline, CDR1 is LGHNA and CDR2 YNFKEQ. The V and J ends lost 3 bases and 4 bases, in that order; junction bases with no gene match: 8.

The chain employs TRBV27 and TRBJ1-2; 8 bases are shared with TRBD1. The length of the CDR3 is 13 residues. V shed 5 bases and J 3 bases; nucleotides not matched to a gene: 2. From germline, CDR1 is MNHEY and CDR2 SMNVEV (reference sequence). The CDR3 DNA is TGTGCCAGCAGTACGGGACAGGACTATGGCTACACCTTC. Residues: CASSTGQDYGYTF.

The V gene is TRBV12-2, the J gene TRBJ2-7; the table gives TRBD2 as D, unverified against the DNA. TRBV12-2 is tagged as a pseudogene. This CDR3 has 17 amino acids. The CDR3 loop reads CASRLEGGTWASYEQYF. DNA for the CDR3: TGTGCAAGTCGCTTAGAGGGCGGGACCTGGGCCTCCTACGAGCAGTACTTC.

This clone was seen just once. The chain links TRBV5-1 to TRBJ2-6; possible D gene TRBD2, 5 bases. CDR3 length: 16 amino acids. Germline CDR1 and CDR2: SGHRS and YFSETQ. V lost 0 bases and J lost 2, with 9 bases in between. Here the CDR3 DNA reads TGCGCCAGCAGCTTGGCTCGGGGAACTGGGGCCAACGTCCTGACTTTC. Amino acid sequence: CASSLARGTGANVLTF.

As concerns this clone: An end of the junction differs from the germline gene, which may be a read error. V is TRBV7-3 and J is TRBJ2-6; TRBD1 matches at 7 bases. CDR3 length: 15 amino acids. From germline, CDR1 is SGHTA and CDR2 FQGTGA. CDR3 residues: CVSSSTGLRANVLTF. CDR3 coding DNA: TGTGTCAGCAGCTCGACAGGGCTTAGGGCCAACGTCCTGACTTTC.

The rearrangement uses TRBV29-1 and TRBJ2-7, with 9 bases fitting TRBD2. The germline V gene has CDR1 SQVTM and CDR2 ANQGSEA. CDR3 size: 15 residues. The V and J ends lost 7 bases and 4 bases, in that order; junction bases with no gene match: 14. This chain's CDR3 is CSAAGGGRGSYEQYF. The CDR3 DNA reads TGCAGCGCTGCTGGGGGCGGGAGGGGATCGTACGAGCAGTACTTC.

CDR3 in amino acids: CASSLGGFRETQYF. The CDR3 DNA follows: TGTGCCAGCAGCTTGGGAGGCTTTCGAGAGACCCAGTACTTC. This chain links TRBV5-4 with TRBJ2-5; D unclear. V lost 0 bases to trimming and J lost 4 bases, with 10 bases between them. The CDR3 has 14 amino acids. The germline CDR1 and CDR2 sequences are SGHNT and YYREEE (reference sequence).

The table lists this clone with a few counts. The V and J genes are TRBV20-1 and TRBJ2-3, with D uncertain. The germline V gene encodes CDR1 DFQATT and CDR2 SNEGSKA (reference sequence). Trimming stripped 1 base from V and 4 bases from J, with 3 bases between. This CDR3 is built from 11 residues. The CDR3 sequence is CSARAADTQYF. CDR3 sequence (DNA): TGCAGTGCTAGAGCGGCAGATACGCAGTATTTT.